Sequencing of this TCR beta chain was carried out in a study of T cell changes during pregnancy in multiple sclerosis. The method was immunoSEQ multiplex PCR; TCRdb's version includes in-frame clones alone and lacks a portion of them. The sample consists of about 68,000 clones, about nine tenths of them appearing once. CDR1 is SGHNT and CDR2 is YENEEA in the germline V gene. The germline V and J ends were trimmed by 3 bases and 4 bases, with 9 bases remaining between them. CDR3 length: 13 residues. This TCR derives from a female donor with multiple sclerosis, enrolled in a pregnancy study. The sample in question was peripheral blood, obtained in the third trimester of pregnancy. The genes are TRBV11-3 and TRBJ1-1; D is unresolved. DNA for the CDR3: TGTGCCAGCAGCTTGATGGTGGCCACTGAAGCTTTCTTT. As protein: CASSLMVATEAFF.